What follows describes a single T cell receptor beta chain. No antigen is known for it. The record originates from a study of Ad26.COV2.S vaccination and SARS-CoV-2 variants. Whole-study findings and limits: In vaccinated individuals, spike-specific CD8+ and CD4+ T cell responses reportedly displayed substantial breadth.

Treatment in this sample: around 19 received Ad26.COV2.S at low or high dose, single or two shots; 5 received placebo; per-sample allocation not given. Sampling happened 63 days after the first vaccine or placebo injection. Sequenced by immunoSEQ multiplex PCR; TCRdb stores in-frame clones only, minus some. The sample has 350,000 to 450,000 clones; around 82% are singletons. The CDR3 runs 13 residues. CDR1 SGHTA and CDR2 FQGTGA come from the germline V gene. V was pared by 4 bases and J by 6 bases, with 12 bases between. This chain connects TRBV7-3 to TRBJ1-2; TRBD1 is a possible D gene (6 bases). The sequencing used peripheral blood, collected in a trial of Ad26.COV2.S vaccine versus placebo. The origin of this receptor is a person aged 18-65 years who received the Ad26.COV2.S COVID-19 vaccine or a placebo. CDR3: CASSSTGTNGYTF. CDR3 DNA sequence: TGTGCCAGCAGCTCAACAGGGACTAATGGCTACACCTTC.